Following are 5 T cell receptor beta chains from one sample sequenced in a study of blood T cells in healthy people across ages. For the second PCR, which ran for 7 to 11 cycles, a sample-barcoded 5' primer and a J-beta primer mix were used. One entry per CDR3 protein results from TCRdb running MiXCR on the 5' RACE reads. The sample has 1.5 million to 2 million distinct CDR3 sequences; about 31% are singletons. The sequenced sample consisted of blood. The source of these receptors is a woman in her thirties in good health.

The DNA of the CDR3 is TGTGCCAGCACCCAGGCAGGGGCCAACGTCCTGACTTTC. Translated, it gives CASTQAGANVLTF. This rearrangement joins TRBV6-6 to TRBJ2-6; D remains ambiguous. The germline CDR1 and CDR2 sequences are MNHNY and SVGAGI (reference sequence). Trimming left V 7 bases short and J 4 bases short, with 8 bases between. CDR3 length equals 13 residues.

This clonotype was observed a few times. V and J are TRBV20-1 and TRBJ2-4; 14 positions match TRBD2. The CDR3 contains 15 residues. V shed 0 bases, J shed 8 bases, and the junction held 3 bases outside the gene matches. CDR1 and CDR2 (germline): DFQATT, SNEGSKA (reference sequence). This chain's CDR3 is CSARDWGLAGDIQYF. The DNA of the CDR3 is TGCAGTGCTAGAGATTGGGGACTAGCGGGAGACATTCAGTACTTC.

The V call is TRBV3-1, the J call TRBJ1-1, with D maybe TRBD1 (5 bases). The ends were cut back, 1 base at V and 5 bases at J, with 11 bases in the middle. Germline assignment: CDR1 LGHDT and CDR2 YNNKEL (reference sequence). The CDR3 spans 14 residues. CDR3 sequence: CASSQGAGLTEAFF. The CDR3 nucleotides read TGTGCCAGCAGCCAAGGTGCAGGGTTGACTGAAGCTTTCTTT.

The J gene is TRBJ2-1, the V gene TRBV4-2; perhaps TRBD2 as D (5 bases). V shed 4 bases and J shed 0 bases, with 19 bases lying between them. Germline loops: CDR1 LGHNA, CDR2 YNFKEQ. This CDR3 has 18 residues. In DNA form, the CDR3 reads TGTGCCAGCAGCCCTCTCAAGACTACGTCGGGCTCCTACAATGAGCAGTTCTTC. Translation: CASSPLKTTSGSYNEQFF.

Many counts were recorded for this clonotype. V and J are TRBV29-1 and TRBJ1-2; D gene uncertain. Germline CDR1 and CDR2: SQVTM and ANQGSEA. The CDR3 sequence is 12 residues long. V was pared by 0 bases and J by 8 bases, with 10 bases between. CDR3 sequence: CSVEDDGWGYTF. As DNA, the CDR3 is TGCAGCGTTGAAGATGACGGATGGGGCTACACCTTC.